Sequencing of this T cell receptor (beta chain) was carried out in a study of blood T cells in healthy people across ages. Study observations and caveats: Reliance upon unsorted PBMCs precluded definitive naive versus antigen-experienced comparison.

V was pared by 8 bases and J by 5 bases, with 30 bases between. Germline V lookup: CDR1 KGHDR, CDR2 SFDVKD. CDR3 length: 18 residues. As regards this clonotype: Its antigen remains unknown.

It was with a sample-barcoded 5' primer and a J-beta primer mix that a second PCR of about 7 to 12 cycles was run. One entry per CDR3 protein, called by TCRdb with MiXCR from the 5' RACE reads. The sample has about 970,000 distinct CDR3 sequences; 51% are singletons. Healthy Russian Caucasian donors spanned ages about 6 to 100 years. Input material: blood. The chain recombines TRBV24-1 with TRBJ2-7; D may be TRBD2 (5 bases). The receptor's source is a woman aged 55-69 years in good health. In DNA form, the CDR3 reads TGTGCCACCATGCCCGGGGTCAGAAACGAAGGAGCCCCCCACGAGCAGTACTTC. It encodes CATMPGVRNEGAPHEQYF.